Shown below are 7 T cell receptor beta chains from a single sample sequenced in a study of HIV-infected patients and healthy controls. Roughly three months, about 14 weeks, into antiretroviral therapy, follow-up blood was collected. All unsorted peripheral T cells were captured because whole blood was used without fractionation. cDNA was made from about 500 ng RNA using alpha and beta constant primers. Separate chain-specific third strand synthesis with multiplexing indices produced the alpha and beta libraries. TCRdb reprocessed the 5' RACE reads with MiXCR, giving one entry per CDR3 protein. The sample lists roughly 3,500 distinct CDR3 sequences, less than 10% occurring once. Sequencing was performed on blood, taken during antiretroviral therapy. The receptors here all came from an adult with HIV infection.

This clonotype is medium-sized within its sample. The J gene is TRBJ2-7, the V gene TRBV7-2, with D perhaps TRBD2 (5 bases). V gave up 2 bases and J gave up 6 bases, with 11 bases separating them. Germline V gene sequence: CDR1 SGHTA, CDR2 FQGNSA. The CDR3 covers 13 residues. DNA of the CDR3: TGTGCCAGCAGCTTATTAGAGGGCGTCGAGCAGTACTTC. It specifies CASSLLEGVEQYF.

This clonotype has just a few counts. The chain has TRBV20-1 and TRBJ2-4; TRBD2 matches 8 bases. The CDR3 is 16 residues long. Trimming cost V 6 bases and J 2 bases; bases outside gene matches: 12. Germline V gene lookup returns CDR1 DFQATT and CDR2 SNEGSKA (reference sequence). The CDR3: CSAPKLAETSKNIQYF. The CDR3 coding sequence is TGCAGTGCGCCCAAACTAGCGGAGACCTCCAAAAACATTCAGTACTTC.

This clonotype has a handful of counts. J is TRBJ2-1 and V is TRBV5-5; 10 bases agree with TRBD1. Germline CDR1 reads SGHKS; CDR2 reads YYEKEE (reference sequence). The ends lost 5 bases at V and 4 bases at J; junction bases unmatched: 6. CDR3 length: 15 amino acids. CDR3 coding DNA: TGTGCCAGCAGGTTGACAGGGGGCGCTTACAATGAGCAGTTCTTC. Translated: CASRLTGGAYNEQFF.

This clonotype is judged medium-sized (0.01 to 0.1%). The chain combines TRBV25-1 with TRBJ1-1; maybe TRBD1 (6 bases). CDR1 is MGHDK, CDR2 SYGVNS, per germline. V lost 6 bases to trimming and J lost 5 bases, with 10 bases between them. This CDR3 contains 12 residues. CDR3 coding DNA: TGTGCCAGCAGGGGAGGGGGGACTGAAGCTTTCTTT. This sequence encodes CASRGGGTEAFF.

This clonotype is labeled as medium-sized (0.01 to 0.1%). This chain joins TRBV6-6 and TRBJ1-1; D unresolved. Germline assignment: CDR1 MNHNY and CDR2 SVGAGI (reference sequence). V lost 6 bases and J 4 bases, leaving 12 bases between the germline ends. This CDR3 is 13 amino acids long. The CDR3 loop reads CASSPDWATEAFF. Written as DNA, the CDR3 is TGTGCCAGCAGCCCCGACTGGGCCACTGAAGCTTTCTTT.

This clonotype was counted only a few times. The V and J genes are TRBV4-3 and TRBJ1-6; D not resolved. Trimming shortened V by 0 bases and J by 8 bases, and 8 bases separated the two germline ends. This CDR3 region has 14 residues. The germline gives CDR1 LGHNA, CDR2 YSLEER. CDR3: CASSQDATDSPLHF. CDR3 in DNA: TGCGCCAGCAGCCAAGACGCCACGGATTCACCCCTCCACTTT.

Here the CDR3 DNA reads TGCAGTGCCCCTGAAGGCCCCGGCGGGCTCCAGTACTTC. It is translated as CSAPEGPGGLQYF. V is TRBV20-1 and J is TRBJ2-7; tentative D call: TRBD2 (5 bases). Trimming took off 6 bases at V and 10 bases at J, with 22 bases between the two ends. The CDR3 loop spans 13 amino acids. Per the germline V gene, CDR1 is DFQATT and CDR2 is SNEGSKA (reference sequence).